These 12 T cell receptor beta chains were sequenced from one sample in a study of T cells expressing NK-cell markers. TCRdb reanalyzed the 5' RACE reads and collapses them to one entry per CDR3 protein, without DNA. The table counts approximately 550,000 distinct CDR3 sequences; 3.5% to 4.5% lies in the top ten. Specimen: blood T cells: a sorted CD56 or NKG2C T cell subset, CD4+ or CD8+ T cells, or bulk PBMC T cells (not recorded which). The receptors shown here come from a young man in good health.

The chain uses TRBV12-3 or TRBV12-4 and TRBJ2-1; TCRdb's D gene call, TRBD2, goes unchecked for lack of DNA. The CDR3 runs 15 residues. This chain's CDR3 is CASTPLTGVANEQFF.

The rearrangement uses TRBV7-3 and TRBJ2-5; TCRdb picks TRBD2, but there is no DNA to check that call. Germline assignment: CDR1 SGHTA and CDR2 FQGTGA. The CDR3 sequence is 15 residues long. The chain's CDR3 is CASSVRAGGLETQYF. The complete variable domain, with remaining parts taken from reference TRBV7-3 and TRBJ2-5, reads GAGVSQTPSNKVTEKGKYVELRCDPISGHTALYWYRQSLGQGPEFLIYFQGTGAADDSGLPNDRFFAVRPEGSVSTLKIQRTERGDSAVYLCASSVRAGGLETQYFGPGTRLLVL.

The chain is built from TRBV7-3 and TRBJ2-1; TCRdb's D gene call, TRBD1, goes unchecked for lack of DNA. The CDR3 covers 14 residues. Germline loops: CDR1 SGHTA, CDR2 FQGTGA. The CDR3 loop reads CASSRDRASNEQFF.

This chain links TRBV6-2 or TRBV6-3 with TRBJ2-2; TCRdb outputs TRBD2, but without DNA this stays unchecked. This CDR3 is built from 13 residues. CDR1 and CDR2 from the germline V gene are MNHEY and SVGEGT. The CDR3 protein is CASSSLAIGELFF.

The V and J genes are TRBV30 and TRBJ2-1; the TRBD2 assignment by TCRdb is unverifiable without DNA. Germline CDR1 and CDR2: GTSNPN and SVGIG (reference sequence). The CDR3 covers 12 residues. CDR3 sequence: CAWSSGRPEQFF.

This sequence joins TRBV6-1 and TRBJ2-1; the TRBD2 assignment by TCRdb is unverifiable without DNA. The CDR3 runs to 15 residues. Germline-derived CDR1 and CDR2 are MNHNS and SASEGT. CDR3 protein: CASCQGTSGRVEQFF.

The chain combines TRBV20-1 with TRBJ1-1; as DNA is missing, the TRBD1 call by TCRdb cannot be tested. The length of the CDR3 is 13 residues. Germline V CDR1 and CDR2: DFQATT, SNEGSKA (reference sequence). CDR3 in amino acids: CSLFVGVYTEAFF.

This rearrangement joins TRBV7-2 to TRBJ2-2. Germline V gives CDR1 SGHTA, CDR2 FQGNSA. The CDR3 contains 18 residues. CDR3 sequence reads: CASSLAGRFGANTGELFF.

The rearrangement joins TRBV10-2 to TRBJ2-2. This CDR3 is 13 amino acids long. CDR1 and CDR2 (germline): WSHSY, SAAADI. CDR3 in amino acids: CASSESRTGELFF.

The chain is built from TRBV9 and TRBJ2-1; TCRdb calls TRBD1, which cannot be checked without DNA. This CDR3 is built from 14 residues. Looked up from germline, CDR1 is SGDLS and CDR2 is YYNGEE. CDR3 loop: CASSVADSRNEQFF.

The chain is built from TRBV11-2 and TRBJ1-1; no DNA is available, so the TRBD1 call from TCRdb remains unchecked. The CDR3 has 15 amino acids. The germline CDR1 and CDR2 sequences are SGHAT and FQNNGV. This chain's CDR3 is CASSPGPPLNTEAFF.

The chain links TRBV5-5 to TRBJ2-1; with no DNA, the TCRdb D assignment of TRBD2 cannot be verified. Germline loops: CDR1 SGHKS, CDR2 YYEKEE (reference sequence). The CDR3 sequence is 16 residues long. The CDR3 spells CASSPDPGLAHNEQFF. Full variable domain (rest looked up from reference TRBV5-5 and TRBJ2-1): DAGVTQSPTHLIKTRGQQVTLRCSPISGHKSVSWYQQVLGQGPQFIFQYYEKEERGRGNFPDRFSARQFPNYSSELNVNALLLGDSALYLCASSPDPGLAHNEQFFGPGTRLTVL.